This T cell receptor beta chain derives from a study of blood T cell repertoires in COVID-19 (dated by TCRdb to between 2020 and 2021). About the investigation overall: For ImmuneRACE Cohort 3, a participant was defined as recovered based on two consecutive negative NP/OP PCR tests, clearance by a healthcare professional, or resolution of symptoms. Nearly every sample came with metadata listing a de-identified subject ID, COVID-19 status, age in years and sex. Where HLA class I and class II types were available, the types were taken from metadata supplied by the sample provider, not from assay-based typing. The prospective study material was composed of cDNA or gDNA derived from T cells, B-cell-depleted T cells, or PBMCs. Subjects who had been exposed to COVID-19, were actively infected with it, or had recovered from it provided the deeply sampled blood TCRbeta repertoires that made up the dataset. Samples covering the acute and convalescent phases of COVID-19 were provided by collaborators in the United States, Italy and Spain. The repertoires were released in a freely available public database meant as a resource for research on the immune response to SARS-CoV-2. Samples came from the ongoing ImmuneRACE study (first 160 participants) plus 1,254 subjects from 6 global collaborators.

The immunoSEQ Assay, a bias-controlled multiplex PCR, was used to amplify TCRbeta CDR3 regions from genomic DNA. Turning to the authors' computational methods: The number of nucleated cells in each sample was estimated by amplification of reference gene primers within the assay. To quantify the absolute abundance of each unique TCRbeta CDR3 rearrangement, sequence reads were collapsed and filtered. Productive Simpson clonality was computed per sample as the square root of Simpson's diversity index over productive rearrangements. The table was pulled from immuneACCESS by TCRdb, which kept in-frame rearrangements only. Such tables lose some clones; where checked, under half of the loss comes from unresolved V genes, and the rest has no known cause. V and J calls and clone size are given by that table; D and trimming were obtained from the DNA. For this sample the table gives some 330,000 clones, of which about 87% were detected only once. Approximately 1.8% of the sample is taken by the ten largest.

The germline V gene (reference sequence) yields LNHDA for CDR1 and SQIVND for CDR2. Deletion took 2 bases off V and 3 bases off J, with a span of 11 bases between the germline ends. Including the terminal cysteine and phenylalanine, the CDR3 comprises 15 residues. Kept here is only the CDR3 DNA, which spans 45 bases and is read in frame from base 1. Participants in the prospective study were aged roughly 18 to 90 years, lived in about two dozen United States geographic areas, and enrolled through a virtual design. To assign participants to cohorts, the prospective study relied on clinical history that participants themselves reported in a screening survey and a study questionnaire. In the prospective study, mobile phlebotomists collected whole blood, serum and a nasopharyngeal or oropharyngeal swab from each participant. Additional blood draws and questionnaires over an approximately two-month period could optionally be provided by prospective study participants. Before DNA extraction, prospective study blood samples were shipped either frozen or at room temperature.

This clone was recorded a few times. Its antigen is still unknown. No much larger clonotype is one base removed from it; base qualities were not supplied. Study-wide findings and limitations: How much clinical and demographic metadata was included differed by source and by participant, and the metadata was provided uncurated.

The V and J segments used are TRBV19 and TRBJ1-5, with the D gene too uncertain to name. The specimen sequenced was PBMCs or T cells enriched from blood (not recorded which). This TCR was sampled from a man in his forties in a cohort exposed to, infected with or recovered from COVID-19 (not recorded which). The sequence in DNA is TGTGCCAGTAGTATAAGGCCAGGCCTCAATCAGCCCCAGCATTTT. It codes for CASSIRPGLNQPQHF.